These 6 T cell receptor beta chains were all obtained from the same sample, sequenced in a study of T cell clonotyping in hematopoietic cell transplantation. TCRdb's table, derived via immunoSEQ multiplex PCR, lists solely in-frame clones and lacks some. The table has roughly 46,000 clones, roughly 80% seen once; the top ten hold over 4.5%. The time point denotes: recipient sample about 28 days before transplant, after cytoreduction. The material was peripheral blood mononuclear cells, obtained before stem cell transplant. These receptors all come from a man in his sixties with myelodysplastic syndrome. Some clones in this sample may be carry-over from other donors' samples.

V usage is TRBV5-4 and J usage is TRBJ2-1, with 9 bases that match TRBD1. The CDR3 covers 17 residues. V was pared by 2 bases and J by 8 bases, with 14 bases of the junction left unmatched. The germline CDR1 and CDR2 sequences are SGHNT and YYREEE (reference sequence). The CDR3 DNA reads as TGTGCCAGCAGCTTTACAGGGGGCCGGGTGATGGACGATGAGCAGTTCTTC. Protein: CASSFTGGRVMDDEQFF.

V is TRBV6-5 and J is TRBJ1-2, with D possibly being TRBD1 (6 bases). The CDR3 totals 15 residues. V lost 2 bases to trimming and J lost 3 bases, with 13 bases between them. Germline V lookup: CDR1 MNHEY, CDR2 SVGAGI. CDR3 loop: CASSYGGAGDYGYTF. Here the CDR3 DNA reads TGTGCCAGCAGTTACGGGGGGGCCGGGGACTATGGCTACACCTTC.

The J gene is TRBJ2-1, the V gene TRBV27; 8 nucleotides match TRBD2. The CDR3 covers 15 residues. V shed 0 bases, J shed 2 bases, and the junction held 0 bases outside the gene matches. Germline CDR1 MNHEY, CDR2 SMNVEV (reference sequence). In DNA, the CDR3 is TGTGCCAGCAGTTTATCGGGACTAGCCTACAATGAGCAGTTCTTC. Protein: CASSLSGLAYNEQFF.

The rearrangement uses TRBV10-3 and TRBJ1-2; no clear D gene. The CDR3 loop spans 14 amino acids. The V end lost 0 bases, the J end lost 3 bases, and 8 bases lay between the germline ends. The germline CDR1 and CDR2 sequences are ENHRY and SYGVKD. The CDR3 protein is CAISESGGDYGYTF. In nucleotides, the CDR3 is TGTGCCATCAGTGAGTCCGGCGGGGACTATGGCTACACCTTC.

V gene TRBV27 combines with J gene TRBJ1-1, with D unclear. V lost 3 bases and J 1 base, leaving 15 bases between the germline ends. CDR3 length equals 16 residues. Germline V CDR1 and CDR2: MNHEY, SMNVEV (reference sequence). The CDR3 DNA reads as TGTGCCAGCAGTTTTTCTCCGGGGTTGGGGAACACTGAAGCTTTCTTT. Protein product: CASSFSPGLGNTEAFF.

The chain couples TRBV15 to TRBJ1-1; D call uncertain. Germline loops: CDR1 LNHNV, CDR2 YYDKDF (reference sequence). This CDR3 has 13 amino acids. V lost 4 bases and J 7 bases, leaving 13 bases between the germline ends. This CDR3 reads CATSKGLQFEAFF. The DNA of the CDR3 is TGTGCCACCAGCAAAGGGCTACAATTTGAAGCTTTCTTT.